The clone carrying this T cell receptor (beta chain) showed up just a few times. Antigen specificity is unknown. These data belong to a study of immune evolution from preneoplasia to lung adenocarcinoma. General study findings and limits: Compared with EGFR-mutant or double wild-type lesions, KRAS-mutant nodules were more clonal.

Per germline, CDR1 ENHRY and CDR2 SYGVKD. Trimming removed 0 bases from V and 1 base from J, with 9 bases in between. This CDR3 is 16 amino acids long. Using immunoSEQ multiplex PCR, the repertoire was profiled, and TCRdb retains in-frame clones only, with some absent. Found here are just over 7,500 clones, around 85% of them singletons; the top ten hold more than 2%. Input material: FFPE minimally invasive lung adenocarcinoma tissue. The source is a person aged 80 or older with lung adenocarcinoma. J is TRBJ2-2 and V is TRBV10-3, with unresolved D. Here the CDR3 DNA reads TGTGCCATCAGTGAGTCGCATACCCTGAACACCGGGGAGCTGTTTTTT. Protein: CAISESHTLNTGELFF.